These 30 T cell receptor beta chains were sequenced from one sample in a study of shared clonotypes between healthy human individuals. CD45RO-negative cells were positively selected for CCR7, leaving out terminally differentiated effector memory CD45RA+ cells. Clones were sequenced by immunoSEQ multiplex PCR, and TCRdb holds only the in-frame ones, with some missing. The table lists around 610,000 clones, 95% to 97% of them singletons. The sequenced material came from naive CD8+ T cells sorted from blood. The receptors were sampled from a woman under 40 in good health.

V is TRBV7-6 and J is TRBJ2-5; 7 nucleotides align to TRBD1. The better agreement between TRBJ2-7 and the DNA end casts doubt on the J call. The CDR3 extends over 13 amino acids. Per germline, CDR1 SGHVS and CDR2 FNYEAQ. The CDR3: CASSTQTGNEQYF. For the CDR3, the DNA is TGTGCCAGCAGCACGCAGACAGGGAACGAGCAGTACTTC.

This clone was counted a single time. The DNA for the CDR3 is TGTGCCAGCAGCTTTCCGGAGAACACTGAAGCTTTCTTT. Translation: CASSFPENTEAFF. The V gene is TRBV4-2, the J gene TRBJ1-1; D remains unclear. V gave up 5 bases and J gave up 1 base, with 8 bases separating them. The CDR3 sequence is 13 residues long. Germline V gives CDR1 LGHNA, CDR2 YNFKEQ.

CDR3 DNA: TGTGCCAGCAGCTCCACAGGGAATGAGCAGTTCTTC. Residues: CASSSTGNEQFF. The chain carries TRBV6-5 and TRBJ2-1; possible D gene TRBD1, 6 bases. CDR1 is MNHEY, CDR2 SVGAGI, per germline. The CDR3 has 12 amino acids. V was trimmed by 6 bases and J by 7 bases, leaving 10 bases between them.

The V call is TRBV11-2, the J call TRBJ2-7; a weak D match, TRBD2 (6 bases). CDR3 length: 16 amino acids. Germline V gene lookup returns CDR1 SGHAT and CDR2 FQNNGV. Trimming took 6 bases from V and 0 from J, leaving 18 bases between them. The CDR3 sequence: CASSRPAGLSSYEQYF. Here the CDR3 DNA reads TGTGCCAGCAGTCGACCCGCGGGACTTTCCTCCTACGAGCAGTACTTC.

V is TRBV11-2 and J is TRBJ2-7; a weak D match, TRBD2 (6 bases). This CDR3 comprises 16 residues. V was trimmed by 4 bases and J by 2 bases, leaving 18 bases between them. Germline values: CDR1 SGHAT, CDR2 FQNNGV. CDR3 DNA: TGTGCCAGCAGCTCCCTTCCCGGCGGGAAGACCTACGAGCAGTACTTC. This sequence encodes CASSSLPGGKTYEQYF. Looking up the rest from reference TRBV11-2 and TRBJ2-7 gives the full variable domain: EAGVAQSPRYKIIEKRQSVAFWCNPISGHATLYWYQQILGQGPKLLIQFQNNGVVDDSQLPKDRFSAERLKGVDSTLKIQPAKLEDSAVYLCASSSLPGGKTYEQYFGPGTRLTVT.

V usage is TRBV5-1 and J usage is TRBJ2-3; 11 nucleotides agree with TRBD2. With V trimmed by 8 bases and J by 6 bases, 8 bases remained unmatched. The CDR3 sequence is 14 residues long. CDR1 is SGHRS and CDR2 is YFSETQ in the germline V gene. CDR3 loop: CARQSSGRKDTQYF. CDR3 DNA: TGCGCCAGGCAGTCTAGCGGGAGGAAGGATACGCAGTATTTT.

Note on this clone: Other DNA sequences of this sample code for an identical CDR3. The chain links TRBV28 to TRBJ2-7; D remains ambiguous. Germline V gene sequence: CDR1 MDHEN, CDR2 SYDVKM. This CDR3 region has 12 residues. V lost 3 bases, J lost 4 bases, and 7 bases lay in between. DNA of the CDR3: TGTGCCAGCAGTTTTCCTGGGTACGAGCAGTACTTC. Its translation is CASSFPGYEQYF.

This sequence joins TRBV9 and TRBJ1-2, with unresolved D. This CDR3 has 17 residues. Germline V CDR1 and CDR2: SGDLS, YYNGEE. Trimming took off 3 bases at V and 4 bases at J, with 22 bases between the two ends. For the CDR3, the DNA is TGTGCCAGCAGCGGCTATGAGAGATCGACGGAGTCCTATGGCTACACCTTC. Amino acids: CASSGYERSTESYGYTF. The whole variable domain, remainder taken from reference TRBV9 and TRBJ1-2, is DSGVTQTPKHLITATGQRVTLRCSPRSGDLSVYWYQQSLDQGLQFLIQYYNGEERAKGNILERFSAQQFPDLHSELNLSSLELGDSALYFCASSGYERSTESYGYTFGSGTRLTVV.

V gene TRBV5-6 combines with J gene TRBJ2-5; no reliable D call. This CDR3 has 11 residues. Germline CDR1 is SGHDT and CDR2 is YYEEEE. Trimming pared 2 bases from V and 5 bases from J, leaving 4 bases between. CDR3 region: CASSFRETQYF. DNA of the CDR3: TGTGCCAGCAGCTTTAGGGAGACCCAGTACTTC.

V usage is TRBV10-2 and J usage is TRBJ2-5; D remains unclear. The CDR3 contains 14 residues. The V and J ends lost 3 bases and 2 bases respectively, with 10 bases between them. Per germline, CDR1 WSHSY and CDR2 SAAADI. The CDR3 loop is CASSEAKGQETQYF. As DNA, the CDR3 is TGCGCCAGCAGTGAAGCTAAAGGGCAAGAGACCCAGTACTTC.

The count of this clone is one. The V gene is TRBV2, the J gene TRBJ1-5; maybe TRBD1 (5 bases). Deletions cut 10 bases from V and 6 bases from J, with 22 bases between. In germline, CDR1 is SNHLY, CDR2 FYNNEI. This CDR3 spans 15 amino acids. For the CDR3, the DNA is TGTGCCACCCGTTCGGAGATCAGGGAAGGTCAGCCCCAGCATTTT. Protein sequence: CATRSEIREGQPQHF.

The chain uses TRBV28 and TRBJ1-5; TRBD1 matches at 8 bases. V shed 6 bases and J 1 base; nucleotides not matched to a gene: 5. The CDR3 is 15 residues long. Germline CDR1 and CDR2: MDHEN and SYDVKM. CDR3 region: CASRTWTGSNQPQHF. CDR3 nucleotide sequence: TGTGCCAGCAGGACATGGACAGGGAGCAATCAGCCCCAGCATTTT.

V is TRBV5-6 and J is TRBJ1-1; weak D call: TRBD1 (5 bases). Trimming stripped 0 bases from V and 3 bases from J, with 6 bases between. This CDR3 is built from 13 residues. Germline CDR1 reads SGHDT; CDR2 reads YYEEEE. Here the CDR3 reads CASSLVGDTEAFF. The DNA of the CDR3 is TGTGCCAGCAGCTTGGTAGGGGACACTGAAGCTTTCTTT.

The chain carries TRBV27 and TRBJ2-5; D not certain. CDR1 MNHEY and CDR2 SMNVEV come from the germline V gene (reference sequence). CDR3 size: 12 residues. The V end lost 8 bases, the J end lost 5 bases, and 12 bases lay between the germline ends. The CDR3 DNA reads as TGTGCCAGCCACGGCGTAAATGAGACCCAGTACTTC. Translation: CASHGVNETQYF.

The J gene is TRBJ2-7, the V gene TRBV2; D is perhaps TRBD1 (5 bases). The CDR3 is made up of 13 amino acids. The germline V gene has CDR1 SNHLY and CDR2 FYNNEI. V was pared by 3 bases and J by 0 bases, with 6 bases between. The CDR3 protein is CASSDDSSYEQYF. The CDR3 coding sequence is TGTGCCAGCAGTGACGACAGCTCCTACGAGCAGTACTTC.

CDR3 in amino acids: CASSPTMGTEAFF. CDR3 nucleotides: TGTGCCAGCAGCCCGACAATGGGCACTGAAGCTTTCTTT. The gene calls are TRBV4-2 and TRBJ1-1; D gene unclear. Trimming took 4 bases from V and 4 from J, leaving 10 bases between them. Germline loops: CDR1 LGHNA, CDR2 YNFKEQ. This CDR3 contains 13 residues.

V gene TRBV4-2 combines with J gene TRBJ1-1; D remains unclear. The CDR3 runs 13 residues. Germline lookup yields CDR1 LGHNA and CDR2 YNFKEQ. V was shortened by 3 bases and J by 4 bases, with 9 bases between the two germline ends. The CDR3 nucleotides are TGTGCCAGCAGCCAGGGGTTAGGCACTGAAGCTTTCTTT. Its protein is CASSQGLGTEAFF.

This chain uses TRBV4-2 with TRBJ1-4; the D is unclear. The CDR3 consists of 17 residues. Trimming stripped 4 bases from V and 0 bases from J, with 15 bases between. The germline CDR1 and CDR2 sequences are LGHNA and YNFKEQ. The CDR3 sequence is CASSLTDPTPTNEKLFF. As DNA, the CDR3 is TGTGCCAGCAGCCTGACCGATCCTACCCCAACTAATGAAAAACTGTTTTTT.

CDR3 nucleotides: TGTGCCAGCAGTTTTGGCACCCCCAATCAGCCCCAGCATTTT. This translates into CASSFGTPNQPQHF. The rearrangement joins TRBV27 to TRBJ1-5; no clear D gene. CDR1 is MNHEY, CDR2 SMNVEV, per germline (reference sequence). The V gene lost 3 bases and the J gene lost 3 bases, with 9 bases spanning the gap. The CDR3 is made up of 14 amino acids.

The J gene is TRBJ2-5, the V gene TRBV7-9, with D possibly being TRBD1 (5 bases). The CDR3 extends over 16 amino acids. Looked up from germline, CDR1 is SEHNR and CDR2 is FQNEAQ (reference sequence). Between the trimmed V and J ends, which lost 3 bases and 1 base, there was a span of 15 bases. The CDR3 sequence: CASSFETAPFQETQYF. The CDR3 DNA reads as TGTGCCAGCAGCTTCGAGACAGCCCCCTTCCAAGAGACCCAGTACTTC.

This chain joins TRBV19 and TRBJ2-1; a possible D gene is TRBD1 (5 bases). V was pared by 3 bases and J by 5 bases, with 11 bases between. This CDR3 has 14 residues. Germline lookup yields CDR1 LNHDA and CDR2 SQIVND (reference sequence). The CDR3 region has the DNA TGTGCCAGTAGTATGGTCAGGGTCCACAATGAGCAGTTCTTC. This codes for CASSMVRVHNEQFF.

The CDR3 protein is CASSLYSGSPDTQYF. The CDR3 region has the DNA TGTGCCAGCAGTTTGTATAGCGGGAGCCCAGATACGCAGTATTTT. The rearrangement uses TRBV27 and TRBJ2-3; 9 bases agree with TRBD2. Trimming took 3 bases from V and 4 from J; bases not matched to a gene: 5. Germline CDR1 MNHEY, CDR2 SMNVEV (reference sequence). The CDR3 has 15 residues.

Details on this clone: Other DNA sequences within the sample encode an identical CDR3. The chain employs TRBV19 and TRBJ2-3, with 10 bases aligning to TRBD2. Trimming at V came to 7 bases and at J to 1 base, leaving 5 bases not matched to a gene. The CDR3 length is 15 residues. Germline values: CDR1 LNHDA, CDR2 SQIVND (reference sequence). Written as DNA, the CDR3 is TGTGCCAGTACCCCGGGGACTAGCGGCACAGATACGCAGTATTTT. Translating it yields CASTPGTSGTDTQYF. The full variable domain, its missing parts supplied by reference TRBV19 and TRBJ2-3, is DGGITQSPKYLFRKEGQNVTLSCEQNLNHDAMYWYRQDPGQGLRLIYYSQIVNDFQKGDIAEGYSVSREKKESFPLTVTSAQKNPTAFYLCASTPGTSGTDTQYFGPGTRLTVL.

This clone has just one count. This chain links TRBV25-1 with TRBJ2-1, with a possible D match to TRBD2 (8 bases). There are 15 residues in the CDR3. Germline CDR1 and CDR2: MGHDK and SYGVNS. Trimming left V 4 bases short and J 5 bases short, with 15 bases between. The CDR3 DNA is TGTGCCAGCAGTGGACCCGGGAGGGGGCACAATGAGCAGTTCTTC. Translated, it gives CASSGPGRGHNEQFF.

The gene calls are TRBV7-9 and TRBJ1-4; the D gene is possibly TRBD1 (6 bases). Germline CDR1 and CDR2: SEHNR and FQNEAQ (reference sequence). The CDR3 sequence is 17 residues long. With 6 bases removed from V and 4 bases from J, the gap between germline ends came to 21 bases. Written as DNA, the CDR3 is TGTGCCAGCAGTTCCCTGCCAGGGACACGATATAATGAAAAACTGTTTTTT. Its protein product is CASSSLPGTRYNEKLFF.

The chain combines TRBV29-1 with TRBJ2-3; D unclear. Looked up from germline, CDR1 is SQVTM and CDR2 is ANQGSEA. CDR3 length: 13 residues. V lost 4 bases and J lost 9, with 17 bases in between. This CDR3 reads CSVGEQPSPTQYF. The CDR3 DNA is TGCAGCGTTGGAGAACAGCCCAGCCCAACGCAGTATTTT.

The V and J genes are TRBV19 and TRBJ2-7; the match to TRBD2 covers 7 bases. CDR3 length equals 15 residues. The junction had 5 bases not matched to a gene; V was cut back by 3 bases and J by 0 bases. The germline V gene has CDR1 LNHDA and CDR2 SQIVND (reference sequence). The CDR3 DNA sequence: TGTGCCAGTAGTATGACAGCGGGACGCTCCTACGAGCAGTACTTC. As protein: CASSMTAGRSYEQYF.

In regard to this clone: Within the sample, other DNA sequences also encode this same CDR3. This rearrangement joins TRBV15 to TRBJ2-7, with D tentatively TRBD2 (5 bases). Germline V gives CDR1 LNHNV, CDR2 YYDKDF (reference sequence). This CDR3 is built from 11 residues. V lost 6 bases and J lost 4, with 7 bases in between. As DNA, the CDR3 is TGTGCCACCAGTCGGGGTTACGAGCAGTACTTC. Its protein is CATSRGYEQYF.

Turning to this clone: The identical CDR3 is also encoded by other nucleotide sequences in the sample. The chain employs TRBV7-9 and TRBJ2-7; 7 bases line up with TRBD1. The CDR3 contains 13 residues. The V segment lost 3 bases and the J segment 3 bases; nucleotides outside the gene matches: 2. Looked up from germline, CDR1 is SEHNR and CDR2 is FQNEAQ (reference sequence). CDR3 bases: TGTGCCAGCAGCTTTGACAGGGACTACGAGCAGTACTTC. It specifies CASSFDRDYEQYF.

This clone has a single count. The J gene is TRBJ1-3, the V gene TRBV7-9; D call uncertain. V dropped 10 bases and J dropped 0 bases, with 13 bases sitting between them. The germline V gene encodes CDR1 SEHNR and CDR2 FQNEAQ (reference sequence). This CDR3 contains 14 residues. The CDR3 loop is CATLLAVSGNTIYF. The CDR3 DNA reads as TGTGCCACGCTGTTGGCAGTCTCTGGAAACACCATATATTTT. Together with reference TRBV7-9 and TRBJ1-3, the CDR3 gives the full variable domain: DTGVSQNPRHKITKRGQNVTFRCDPISEHNRLYWYRQTLGQGPEFLTYFQNEAQLEKSRLLSDRFSAERPKGSFSTLEIQRTEQGDSAMYLCATLLAVSGNTIYFGEGSWLTVV.